Described below is a single T cell receptor (beta chain) sequence and its context. What it binds is not known. This sample was included in a study of T cell responses to AZD1222 COVID-19 vaccine. Germline lookup yields CDR1 DFQATT and CDR2 SNEGSKA (reference sequence). The CDR3 length is 11 residues. Whole-study findings and limits: Clonal diversity was possibly underestimated, and the donors were mostly white British, with more females. With dominance at 160-218 and 743-854, vaccine-associated CD4 TCRs spanned spike. Rises in breadth and depth of Spike-specific TCRs came after two AZD1222 doses.

Clones were read by immunoSEQ multiplex PCR, and TCRdb kept only the in-frame ones, dropping some. The data show tens of thousands of clones, roughly nine tenths seen once. The TCR originated in an adult in good health. The chain is built from TRBV20-1 and TRBJ2-5, with D perhaps TRBD2 (6 bases). Sequenced here: peripheral blood, sampled on day 0 of AZD1222 vaccination. The CDR3 spells CSPEGRETQYF. In nucleotides, the CDR3 is TGCAGCCCAGAAGGGAGGGAGACCCAGTACTTC.